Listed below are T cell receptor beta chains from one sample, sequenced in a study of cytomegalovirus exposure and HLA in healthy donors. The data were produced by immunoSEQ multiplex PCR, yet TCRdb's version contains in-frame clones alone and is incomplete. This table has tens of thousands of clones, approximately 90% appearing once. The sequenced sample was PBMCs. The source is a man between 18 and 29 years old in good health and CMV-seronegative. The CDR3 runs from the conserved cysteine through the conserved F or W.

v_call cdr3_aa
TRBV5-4 CASSPGGLDLTDTQYF
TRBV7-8 CASSLGGRTDTQYF
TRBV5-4 CASRQDSGVSYEQYF
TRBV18 CASSPGLAGTGELFF
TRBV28 CASSSPSSTQDNQPQHF
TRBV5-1 CASSLQTGVMNTEAFF
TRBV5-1 CASKNDRLNTEAFF
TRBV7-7 CASNERRRVGRRETQYF
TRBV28 CASSREPTKNIQYF
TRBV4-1 CASSQDDNRSEQYF
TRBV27 CASSRAGTGSSEAFF
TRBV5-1 CASSLGYRTDEQYF
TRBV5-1 CASSLGGTETQYF
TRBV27 CASRMLTSGGTDTQYF
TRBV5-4 CASSFGESNYGYTF
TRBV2 CASRKGQGQYEQFF
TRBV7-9 CASSQLSSGAAPDTQYF
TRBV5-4 CASSLDRASGNTIYF
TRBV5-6 CASSLRPSGSATYEQYF
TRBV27 CASSSAGTGTEQYF
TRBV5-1 CASSLDALANYEQYF
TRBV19 CASTERTGREAFF
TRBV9 CASSVGDRVPGELFF
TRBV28 CASSSQTRTGGGGQTQHF
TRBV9 CASSPGAGGSYNEQFF
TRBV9 CASSVSSRQETQYF
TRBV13 CASSLGGAAGYTF
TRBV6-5 CASRWTGLDEKLFF
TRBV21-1 CASTRRQSTNQPQHF
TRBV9 CASSVEGGVQGQWELNTQYF
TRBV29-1 CSVERQGTNYGYTF
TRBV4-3 CASSQLLGGLSGNTIYF
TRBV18 CASSKDRRPGLLYNEQFF
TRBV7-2 CASSALTGNIQYF
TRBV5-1 CASSLPGMSYEQYF
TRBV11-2 CASSNRDRGTYEQYF
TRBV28 CASRSSTDTQYF
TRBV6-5 CASTGLLPTDTQYF
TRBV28 CASSPRDRGLYNSPLHF
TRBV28 CASSVNRGGNEQFF
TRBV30 CAWNGQGDQPQHF
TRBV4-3 CASSQDPQANSYNEQFF
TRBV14 CASSQRAGPGSSGANVLTF
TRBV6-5 CASSSVNTEAFF
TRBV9 CASSVVGYTYNEQFF
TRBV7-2 CASSFAGGEQFF
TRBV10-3 CAINGQFGDEQYF
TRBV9 CASSEGGMNEKLFF
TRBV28 CASSFRPGQTNNEQFF
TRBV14 CASSPQGNYGYTF
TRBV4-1 CASSQNRGYEQYF
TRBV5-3 CARPGTGFCEQYF
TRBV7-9 CASSHGTAMNTEAFF
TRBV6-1 CASKITSGTYEQYF